This T cell receptor (beta chain) was retrieved from a study of graft-versus-host responses after intestinal transplantation. Study context: Recipients underwent multivisceral, liver-intestinal, or isolated intestinal transplants. Recipients were all induced with anti-thymocyte globulin, then given tacrolimus and steroids for 2 to 3 years.

The sample holds one count of this clone. Its antigen is not known. The repertoire was sequenced with immunoSEQ multiplex PCR; TCRdb's copy has only in-frame clones and lacks some. The sample has around 100,000 clones; approximately 93% are singletons. Per the germline V gene, CDR1 is SEHNR and CDR2 is FQNEAQ (reference sequence). This CDR3 spans 13 amino acids. The V end lost 10 bases, the J end lost 0 bases, and 10 bases lay between the germline ends. Overall study findings and caveats: Early post-transplant HvG declines were associated with peak circulating GvH clone levels.

Sequencing used unstimulated CD8+ T cells sorted from spleen or lymph node cells, obtained before intestinal transplant. This sequence joins TRBV7-9 and TRBJ1-3; D is undetermined. The sequence was obtained from a human donor who received an intestinal transplant. CDR3 coding DNA: TGTGCCATCTACACGAGCTCTGGAAACACCATATATTTT. It is translated as CAIYTSSGNTIYF. The complete variable domain, with remaining parts taken from reference TRBV7-9 and TRBJ1-3, reads DTGVSQNPRHKITKRGQNVTFRCDPISEHNRLYWYRQTLGQGPEFLTYFQNEAQLEKSRLLSDRFSAERPKGSFSTLEIQRTEQGDSAMYLCAIYTSSGNTIYFGEGSWLTVV.